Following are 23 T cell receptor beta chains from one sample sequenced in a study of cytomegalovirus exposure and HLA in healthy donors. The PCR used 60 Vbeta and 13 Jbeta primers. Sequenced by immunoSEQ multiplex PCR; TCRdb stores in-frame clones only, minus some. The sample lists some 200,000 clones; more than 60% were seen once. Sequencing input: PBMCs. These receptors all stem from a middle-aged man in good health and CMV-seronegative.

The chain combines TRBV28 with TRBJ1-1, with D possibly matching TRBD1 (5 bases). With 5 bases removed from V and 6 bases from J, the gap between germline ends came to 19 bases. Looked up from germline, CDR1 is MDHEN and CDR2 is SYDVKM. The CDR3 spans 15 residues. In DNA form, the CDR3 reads TGTGCCAGCAGTCAACCAGGACTCTCGGGGGCTGAAGCTTTCTTT. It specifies CASSQPGLSGAEAFF.

In DNA form, the CDR3 reads TGTGCCAGCTCACCACCCGTTCCAGCGGACGAGCAGTACTTC. It specifies CASSPPVPADEQYF. The rearrangement uses TRBV18 and TRBJ2-7; D might be TRBD2 (5 bases). Germline CDR1 KGHSH, CDR2 LQKENI. Trimming stripped 0 bases from V and 5 bases from J, with 11 bases between. The CDR3 runs 14 residues.

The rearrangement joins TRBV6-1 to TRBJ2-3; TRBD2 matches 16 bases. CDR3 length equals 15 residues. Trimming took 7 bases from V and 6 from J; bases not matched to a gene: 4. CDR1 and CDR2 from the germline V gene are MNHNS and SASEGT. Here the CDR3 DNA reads TGTGCCAGCAAGGGGACTAGCGGGAGGGCGGATACGCAGTATTTT. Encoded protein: CASKGTSGRADTQYF.

The CDR3 DNA follows: TGTGCCAGCAGTCGACAGGTTCTAGCCAAAAACATTCAGTACTTC. Translation: CASSRQVLAKNIQYF. The chain couples TRBV28 to TRBJ2-4, with D tentatively TRBD1 (6 bases). Germline CDR1 and CDR2: MDHEN and SYDVKM. V was cut by 5 bases and J by 0 bases, with 11 bases left in between. This CDR3 contains 15 residues.

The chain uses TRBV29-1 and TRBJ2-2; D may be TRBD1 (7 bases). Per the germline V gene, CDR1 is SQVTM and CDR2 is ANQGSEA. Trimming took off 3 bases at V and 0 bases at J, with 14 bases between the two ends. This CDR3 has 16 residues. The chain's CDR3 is CSVEGGQISNTGELFF. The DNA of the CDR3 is TGCAGCGTTGAGGGGGGACAGATTTCGAACACCGGGGAGCTGTTTTTT.

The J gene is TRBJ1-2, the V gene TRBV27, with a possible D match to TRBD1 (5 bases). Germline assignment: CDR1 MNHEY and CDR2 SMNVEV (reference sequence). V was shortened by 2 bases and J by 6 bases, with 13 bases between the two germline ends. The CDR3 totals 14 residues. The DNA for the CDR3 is TGTGCCAGCAGTTTAATGGGGAGGGGAGATGGCTACACCTTC. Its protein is CASSLMGRGDGYTF.

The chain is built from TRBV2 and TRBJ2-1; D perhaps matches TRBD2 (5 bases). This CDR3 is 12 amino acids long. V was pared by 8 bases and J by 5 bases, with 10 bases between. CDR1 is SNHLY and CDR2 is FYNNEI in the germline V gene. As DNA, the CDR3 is TGTGCCAGCCCGGGGTCTAACAATGAGCAGTTCTTC. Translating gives CASPGSNNEQFF.

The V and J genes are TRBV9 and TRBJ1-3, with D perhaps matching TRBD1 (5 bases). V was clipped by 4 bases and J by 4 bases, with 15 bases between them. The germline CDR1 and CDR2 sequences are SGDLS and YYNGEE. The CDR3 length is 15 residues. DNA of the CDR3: TGTGCCAGCAGCTCGGGGATGGGGGGAGGAAACACCATATATTTT. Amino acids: CASSSGMGGGNTIYF.

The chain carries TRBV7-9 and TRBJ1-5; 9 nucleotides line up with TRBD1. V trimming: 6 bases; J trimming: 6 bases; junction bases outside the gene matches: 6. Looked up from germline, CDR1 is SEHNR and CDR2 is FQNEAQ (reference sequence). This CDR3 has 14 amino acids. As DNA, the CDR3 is TGTGCCAGCAGTCCGGACAGGGGAGGTCAGCCCCAGCATTTT. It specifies CASSPDRGGQPQHF.

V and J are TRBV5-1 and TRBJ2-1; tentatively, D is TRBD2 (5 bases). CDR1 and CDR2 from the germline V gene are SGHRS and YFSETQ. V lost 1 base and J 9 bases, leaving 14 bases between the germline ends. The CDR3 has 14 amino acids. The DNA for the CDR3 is TGCGCCAGCAGCTTGAGGCTAGCAAGCGGTGAGCAGTTCTTC. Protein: CASSLRLASGEQFF.

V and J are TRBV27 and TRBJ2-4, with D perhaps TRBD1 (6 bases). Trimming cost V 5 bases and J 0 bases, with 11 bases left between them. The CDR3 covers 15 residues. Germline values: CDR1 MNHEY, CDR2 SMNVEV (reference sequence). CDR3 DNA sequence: TGTGCCAGCAGTCGGACAGAGCTAGCCAAAAACATTCAGTACTTC. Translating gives CASSRTELAKNIQYF.

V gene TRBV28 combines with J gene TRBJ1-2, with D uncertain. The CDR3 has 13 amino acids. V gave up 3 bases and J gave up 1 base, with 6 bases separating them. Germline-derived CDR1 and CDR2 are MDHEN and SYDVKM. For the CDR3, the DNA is TGTGCCAGCAGTTTTGGAGTTAACTATGGCTACACCTTC. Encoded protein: CASSFGVNYGYTF.

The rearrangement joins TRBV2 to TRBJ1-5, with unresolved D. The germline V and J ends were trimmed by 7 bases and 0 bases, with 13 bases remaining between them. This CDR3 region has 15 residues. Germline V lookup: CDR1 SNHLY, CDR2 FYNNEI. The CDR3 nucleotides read TGTGCCAGCAAAGAAACAGTTAATAGCAATCAGCCCCAGCATTTT. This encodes CASKETVNSNQPQHF. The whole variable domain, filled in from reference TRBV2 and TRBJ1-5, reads EPEVTQTPSHQVTQMGQEVILRCVPISNHLYFYWYRQILGQKVEFLVSFYNNEISEKSEIFDDQFSVERPDGSNFTLKIRSTKLEDSAMYFCASKETVNSNQPQHFGDGTRLSIL.

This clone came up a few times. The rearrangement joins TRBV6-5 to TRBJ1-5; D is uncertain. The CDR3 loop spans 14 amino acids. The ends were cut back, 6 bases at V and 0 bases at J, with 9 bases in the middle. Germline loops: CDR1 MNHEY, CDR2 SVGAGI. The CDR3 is CASRQVDSNQPQHF. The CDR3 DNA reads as TGTGCCAGCAGGCAGGTGGATAGCAATCAGCCCCAGCATTTT.

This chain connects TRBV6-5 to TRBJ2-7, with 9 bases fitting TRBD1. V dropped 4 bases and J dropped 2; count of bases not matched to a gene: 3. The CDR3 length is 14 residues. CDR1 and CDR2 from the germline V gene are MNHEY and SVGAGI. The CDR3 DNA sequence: TGTGCCAGCAGTTCGTGGACAGGGGCCTACGAGCAGTACTTC. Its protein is CASSSWTGAYEQYF.

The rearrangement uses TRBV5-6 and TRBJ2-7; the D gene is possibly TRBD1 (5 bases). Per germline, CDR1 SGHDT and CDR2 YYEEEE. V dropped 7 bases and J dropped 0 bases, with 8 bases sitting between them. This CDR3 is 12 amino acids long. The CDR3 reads CASAGPSYEQYF. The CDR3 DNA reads TGTGCCAGCGCAGGGCCCTCCTACGAGCAGTACTTC.

In DNA, the CDR3 is TGTGCCAGCAGTTTGGTGACAGAGCAGTACTTC. Protein product: CASSLVTEQYF. The chain carries TRBV28 and TRBJ2-7; D call uncertain. Trimming removed 3 bases from V and 7 bases from J, with 7 bases in between. Germline V gene lookup returns CDR1 MDHEN and CDR2 SYDVKM. The CDR3 spans 11 residues.

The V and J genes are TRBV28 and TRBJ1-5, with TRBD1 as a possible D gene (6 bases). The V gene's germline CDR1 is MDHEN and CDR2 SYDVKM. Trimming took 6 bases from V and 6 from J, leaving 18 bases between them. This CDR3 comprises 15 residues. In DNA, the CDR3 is TGTGCCAGCAGCCTAGAGGGGGGGAGGATTCAGCCCCAGCATTTT. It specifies CASSLEGGRIQPQHF.

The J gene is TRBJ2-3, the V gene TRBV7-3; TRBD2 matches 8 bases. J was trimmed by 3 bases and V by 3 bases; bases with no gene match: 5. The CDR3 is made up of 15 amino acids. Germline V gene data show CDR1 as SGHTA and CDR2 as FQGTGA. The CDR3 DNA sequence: TGTGCCAGCAGCTTCCGGGGCGGGAGGACAGATACGCAGTATTTT. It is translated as CASSFRGGRTDTQYF.

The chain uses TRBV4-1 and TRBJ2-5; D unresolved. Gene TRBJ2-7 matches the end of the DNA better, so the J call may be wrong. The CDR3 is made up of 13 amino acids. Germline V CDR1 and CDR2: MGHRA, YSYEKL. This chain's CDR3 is CASSQELPYEQYF. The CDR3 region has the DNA TGCGCCAGCAGCCAAGAGCTACCCTACGAGCAGTACTTC.

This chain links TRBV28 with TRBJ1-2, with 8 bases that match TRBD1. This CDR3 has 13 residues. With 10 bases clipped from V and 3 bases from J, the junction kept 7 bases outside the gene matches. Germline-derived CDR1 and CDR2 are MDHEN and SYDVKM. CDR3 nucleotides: TGTGCCAACAGGGGGGGGCAGGACTATGGCTACACCTTC. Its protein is CANRGGQDYGYTF.

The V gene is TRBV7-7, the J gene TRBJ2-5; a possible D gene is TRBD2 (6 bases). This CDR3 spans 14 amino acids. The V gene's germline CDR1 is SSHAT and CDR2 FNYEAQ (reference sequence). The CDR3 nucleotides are TGTGCTAGCGGCAGACTAGTGGGAGCAGAGACCCAGTACTTC. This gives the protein CASGRLVGAETQYF.

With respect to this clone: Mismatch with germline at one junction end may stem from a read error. Here the CDR3 reads CASSPWGQGIGANVLTF. The DNA for the CDR3 is TGTGCCAGCAGCCCGTGGGGGCAGGGAATAGGGGCCAACGTTCTGACTTTC. This rearrangement joins TRBV7-9 to TRBJ2-6; the D gene is possibly TRBD1 (6 bases). Germline V gives CDR1 SEHNR, CDR2 FQNEAQ (reference sequence). The CDR3 spans 17 residues.